This T cell receptor (beta chain) was observed in a study of blood T cell repertoires in COVID-19. TCRdb's table, derived via immunoSEQ multiplex PCR, lists solely in-frame clones and lacks some. The sample carries 230,000 or so clones, around 88% recorded once. The germline gives CDR1 MDHEN, CDR2 SYDVKM. Deletions cut 0 bases from V and 4 bases from J, with 6 bases between. CDR3 size: 13 residues. V gene TRBV28 combines with J gene TRBJ1-1; D remains unclear. This receptor was taken from a woman between 50 and 59 years old with acute COVID-19. Sequencing used PBMCs or T cells enriched from blood (not recorded which). The CDR3 here is CASSLWVSTEAFF. The CDR3 nucleotides read TGTGCCAGCAGTTTATGGGTTAGCACTGAAGCTTTCTTT.